These T cell receptor beta chains were read from a single sample in a study of patients and donors after allogeneic stem cell transplantation. MiXCR was run by TCRdb on the RT-PCR reads, yielding one entry per CDR3 protein. The data contain approximately 20,000 distinct CDR3 sequences, 4.5% to 6% of them singletons. Material for sequencing was blood, either unsorted or a sorted T cell fraction (not recorded which). These receptors were collected from a human donor who was either an allogeneic HSCT recipient or a stem cell or donor lymphocyte infusion donor (not recorded which). It is not recorded whose cells these are; they may come from a transplant donor. Each CDR3 is given with its conserved first and last residue. The order of the fields is D gene, clone size, V gene, J gene, CDR3 DNA, CDR3 protein. A D gene is named only where the DNA matches it firmly. Only some rows state a clone size, as once, few, many or a class for expanded clones.

>TRBD1|many|TRBV6-1|TRBJ1-1
TGTGCCAGCAGCAGGGGGCGCACGGACACTGAAGCTTTCTTT
CASSRGRTDTEAFF
>-|medium-sized|TRBV12-3/TRBV12-4|TRBJ2-1
TGTGCCAGCAGTCAGGACGGATCCAACTACAATGAGCAGTTCTTC
CASSQDGSNYNEQFF
>-|-|TRBV24-1|TRBJ2-3
TGTGCCACCAGTGATTTTGCCGGGGCTCAGACTCCAGATACGCAGTATTTT
CATSDFAGAQTPDTQYF
>-|many|TRBV6-1|TRBJ2-1
TGTGCCAGCAGTCCTGGGCTTCACAATGAGCAGTTCTTC
CASSPGLHNEQFF
>TRBD1|-|TRBV9|TRBJ1-2
TGTGCCAGCAGCGACAGGGGGCGCAGTGGCTACACCTTC
CASSDRGRSGYTF
>TRBD1|many|TRBV3-1|TRBJ1-1
TGTGCCAGCAGACACAGGGGATGGGACACTGAAGCTTTCTTT
CASRHRGWDTEAFF
>-|many|TRBV5-5|TRBJ1-4
TGTGCCAGCAGCTTGCGTATCGGGGAAGGGGAAAAACTGTTTTTT
CASSLRIGEGEKLFF
>TRBD1|few|TRBV10-3|TRBJ2-3
TGTGCCGGGGACAGGGAGCATGACACAGATACGCAGTATTTT
CAGDREHDTDTQYF
>TRBD2|many|TRBV20-1|TRBJ2-7
TGCAGTGCTATCCCTAGCGGGGCCTCCTACGAGCAGTACTTC
CSAIPSGASYEQYF
>TRBD1|many|TRBV6-5|TRBJ1-4
TGTGCCAGCAGTTCCCTCACAGGGGTTAGTGAAAAACTGTTTTTT
CASSSLTGVSEKLFF
>TRBD1|many|TRBV28|TRBJ1-5
TGTGCCAGCAGCCGACAGGGGATCCTGAATAGCAATCAGCCCCAGCATTTT
CASSRQGILNSNQPQHF
>-|many|TRBV5-1|TRBJ2-7
TGCGCCAGCAGCTTGGGGCAGGTTGCGGACGAGCAGTACTTC
CASSLGQVADEQYF
>TRBD2|medium-sized|TRBV2|TRBJ2-5
TGTGCCCTCGGGGGGGAGGGCCAAGAGACCCAGTACTTC
CALGGEGQETQYF
>TRBD1|few|TRBV24-1|TRBJ2-4
TGTGCCACCAGTGATCCTTTGGTCGAGAGGACAGGGGGCAGACTAGCCAAAAACATTCAGTACTTC
CATSDPLVERTGGRLAKNIQYF
>TRBD1|-|TRBV19|TRBJ1-5
TGTGCCAGTACCTCAGGACAGGGGGTGAGCAATCAGCCCCAGCATTTT
CASTSGQGVSNQPQHF
>-|many|TRBV12-3/TRBV12-4|TRBJ2-3
TGTGCCAGCAGGTTGGGAAACTCAGATACGCAGTATTTT
CASRLGNSDTQYF
>TRBD1|many|TRBV20-1|TRBJ1-1
TGCAGTGCTAGAGCAGGGGGCAACACTGAAGCTTTCTTT
CSARAGGNTEAFF
>TRBD2|-|TRBV28|TRBJ2-5
TGTGCCAGCAGGACGGGGGGGATCGGAGAGACCCAGTACTTC
CASRTGGIGETQYF
>-|many|TRBV2|TRBJ1-1
TGTGCCAGCAGTGAACCGGGGGCCCATAACACTGAAGCTTTCTTT
CASSEPGAHNTEAFF
>-|many|TRBV7-9|TRBJ1-1
TGTGCCAGCAGCCCCCGCGGCGGCACTGAAGCTTTCTTT
CASSPRGGTEAFF
>-|medium-sized|TRBV7-9|TRBJ2-1
TGTGCCAGCAGCTTAGTAGGGCTTAACAATGAGCAGTTCTTC
CASSLVGLNNEQFF
>-|many|TRBV28|TRBJ1-1
TGTGCCAGCAGTCCTACTCCGACCGGTAACACTGAAGCTTTCTTT
CASSPTPTGNTEAFF
>TRBD1|many|TRBV7-9|TRBJ1-1
TGTGCCAGCAGCTTAGCCGGGACAGGGGGCACTGAAGCTTTCTTT
CASSLAGTGGTEAFF